The clone carrying this T cell receptor (beta chain) has a handful of counts. Antigen specificity is unknown. This entry is derived from a study of blood T cells in healthy people across ages. Overall study results and limits: Diversity estimated from one million T cells was considered an underestimate.

Germline CDR1 and CDR2: SGHKS and YYEKEE (reference sequence). The CDR3 runs 14 residues. V was pared by 4 bases and J by 1 base, with 12 bases between. Next came a second PCR, run for roughly 6 to 11 cycles, which used a sample-barcoded 5' primer along with a J-beta primer mix. TCRdb called the 5' RACE reads again in MiXCR, with one record for every CDR3 protein. The sample shows about 560,000 distinct CDR3 sequences, 25% to 35% of them seen only once. The same sample was also studied in work on T cells of mothers and their children. Per that study: Sequencing revealed no T cell clones that were persistent and microchimeric.

The sequencing sample was made of blood. This sequence originates from a boy aged 2-15 years in good health. The chain combines TRBV5-5 with TRBJ2-7; possible D gene TRBD2, 5 bases. The CDR3 loop reads CASSTTGISYEQYF. CDR3 in DNA: TGTGCCAGCAGCACTACGGGAATTTCCTACGAGCAGTACTTC.